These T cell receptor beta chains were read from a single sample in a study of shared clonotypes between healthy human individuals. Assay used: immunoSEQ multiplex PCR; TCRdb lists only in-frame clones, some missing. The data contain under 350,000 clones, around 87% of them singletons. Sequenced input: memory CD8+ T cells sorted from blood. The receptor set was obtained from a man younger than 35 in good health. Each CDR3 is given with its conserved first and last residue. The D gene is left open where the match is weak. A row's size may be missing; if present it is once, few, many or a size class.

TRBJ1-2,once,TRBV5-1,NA,CASSSPTRGYTF,TGCGCCAGCAGCTCCCCGACTAGGGGCTACACCTTC
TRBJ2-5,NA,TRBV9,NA,CASSAWDHQETQYF,TGTGCCAGCAGCGCATGGGACCATCAAGAGACCCAGTACTTC
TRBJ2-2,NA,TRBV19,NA,CASRPQGGGTGELFF,TGTGCCAGTAGGCCCCAGGGGGGAGGAACCGGGGAGCTGTTTTTT
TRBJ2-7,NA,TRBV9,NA,CASSRTGLSSYEQYF,TGTGCCAGCAGCCGTACGGGCCTTAGCTCCTACGAGCAGTACTTC
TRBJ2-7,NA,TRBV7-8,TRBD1,CASSLAGYRGNEQYF,TGTGCCAGCAGCTTAGCGGGGTACAGGGGGAACGAGCAGTACTTC
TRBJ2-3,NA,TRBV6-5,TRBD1,CASSYSTGGMDTQYF,TGTGCCAGCAGTTACTCCACAGGGGGTATGGATACGCAGTATTTT
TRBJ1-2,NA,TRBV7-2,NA,CASSFEGWGYTF,TGTGCCAGCAGCTTTGAGGGTTGGGGCTACACCTTC
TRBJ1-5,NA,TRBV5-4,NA,CASSADNQPQHF,TGTGCCAGCAGCGCAGACAATCAGCCCCAGCATTTT
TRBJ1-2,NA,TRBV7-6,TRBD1,CASSLRTGGQGYTF,TGTGCCAGCAGCTTACGGACAGGGGGCCAAGGCTACACCTTC
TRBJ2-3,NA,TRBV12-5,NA,CASGLVGLGDTQYF,TGTGCTAGTGGTTTGGTTGGGTTAGGAGATACGCAGTATTTT
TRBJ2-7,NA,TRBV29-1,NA,CSAGDLYEQYF,TGCAGTGCCGGGGACCTCTACGAGCAGTACTTC